What follows are 12 T cell receptor beta chains derived from one specimen sequenced in a study of blood T cell repertoires in COVID-19. Produced via immunoSEQ multiplex PCR; TCRdb's table is partial and in-frame only. Among about 100,000 clones listed, about 87% were seen once. Specimen: peripheral blood. The receptors shown here come from a woman aged 25 to 39 with acute or convalescent COVID-19.

The chain carries TRBV5-1 and TRBJ1-1; TRBD1 matches at 10 bases. The germline CDR1 and CDR2 sequences are SGHRS and YFSETQ. J was trimmed by 3 bases and V by 5 bases; bases with no gene match: 4. The CDR3 has 14 residues. In DNA form, the CDR3 reads TGCGCCAGCAGACTCGGACAGGGGGACACTGAAGCTTTCTTT. Translated: CASRLGQGDTEAFF.

The rearrangement links TRBV6-5 to TRBJ1-1, with D possibly TRBD1 on 6 matching bases. The CDR3 runs 14 residues. Deletions cut 6 bases from V and 0 bases from J, with 11 bases between. Germline V lookup: CDR1 MNHEY, CDR2 SVGAGI. This chain's CDR3 is CASSADRVNTEAFF. The DNA for the CDR3 is TGTGCCAGCAGCGCGGACAGAGTGAACACTGAAGCTTTCTTT.

The chain carries TRBV9 and TRBJ1-2; possible D gene TRBD1, 5 bases. The V gene lost 2 bases and the J gene lost 3 bases, with 11 bases spanning the gap. The CDR3 sequence is 14 residues long. The V gene's germline CDR1 is SGDLS and CDR2 YYNGEE. The CDR3: CASSVAGQDYGYTF. DNA of the CDR3: TGTGCCAGCAGCGTCGCAGGGCAAGACTATGGCTACACCTTC.

V gene TRBV28 combines with J gene TRBJ1-4; D not resolved. The CDR3 contains 10 residues. The V end was cut by 8 bases, the J end by 5 bases, with 3 bases between. CDR1 MDHEN and CDR2 SYDVKM come from the germline V gene. CDR3 coding DNA: TGTGCCAGCCTAAATGAAAAACTGTTTTTT. This gives the protein CASLNEKLFF.

The V gene is TRBV5-6, the J gene TRBJ2-7; 11 nucleotides agree with TRBD2. Germline V CDR1 and CDR2: SGHDT, YYEEEE. This CDR3 contains 14 residues. J lost 1 base, V lost 5 bases, and 2 bases had no gene match. CDR3 coding DNA: TGTGCCAGCAGTCGGACTAGCGGGTCCTACGAGCAGTACTTC. Translation: CASSRTSGSYEQYF.

J is TRBJ1-1 and V is TRBV5-5, with TRBD1 identical over 7 bases. The V gene's germline CDR1 is SGHKS and CDR2 YYEKEE (reference sequence). This CDR3 is 15 amino acids long. J was trimmed by 0 bases and V by 4 bases; bases with no gene match: 6. This chain's CDR3 is CASSQQGTMNTEAFF. Written as DNA, the CDR3 is TGTGCCAGCAGCCAACAGGGGACCATGAACACTGAAGCTTTCTTT.

This rearrangement joins TRBV30 to TRBJ2-7; 10 bases fit TRBD2. V shed 2 bases and J 7 bases; nucleotides not matched to a gene: 5. Germline V lookup: CDR1 GTSNPN, CDR2 SVGIG (reference sequence). The CDR3 covers 13 residues. CDR3 region: CAWSPLAGVEQYF. The CDR3 DNA reads as TGTGCCTGGAGTCCTCTAGCGGGGGTTGAGCAGTACTTC.

This clone was seen just once. This chain connects TRBV3-1 (or the pseudogene TRBV3-2) to TRBJ1-2; D is unresolved. CDR1 LGHDT and CDR2 YNNKEL come from the germline V gene (reference sequence). The CDR3 consists of 13 residues. Trimming shortened V by 3 bases and J by 5 bases, and 10 bases separated the two germline ends. CDR3 protein: CASSQADFYGYTF. Written as DNA, the CDR3 is TGTGCCAGCAGCCAGGCAGACTTTTATGGCTACACCTTC.

V gene TRBV10-3 combines with J gene TRBJ1-4; D is unclear. Looked up from germline, CDR1 is ENHRY and CDR2 is SYGVKD. There are 16 residues in the CDR3. V lost 5 bases and J 2 bases, leaving 15 bases between the germline ends. The CDR3 loop is CAISPRGTATNEKLFF. The CDR3 nucleotides are TGTGCCATCAGTCCGCGGGGAACGGCGACTAATGAAAAACTGTTTTTT.

The chain joins TRBV7-9 to TRBJ1-1, with D maybe TRBD1 (6 bases). The CDR3 has 13 amino acids. Trimming shortened V by 2 bases and J by 10 bases, and 14 bases separated the two germline ends. CDR1 is SEHNR, CDR2 FQNEAQ, per germline (reference sequence). The CDR3 nucleotides read TGTGCCAGCAGCTTACAAGGGGGAGAGGGAGCTTTCTTT. Encoded protein: CASSLQGGEGAFF.

The CDR3 DNA follows: TGTGCCAGCAAACAACAGGGGGCATCCTATAATTCACCCCTCCACTTT. The encoded protein is CASKQQGASYNSPLHF. The chain links TRBV6-6 to TRBJ1-6, with 9 bases matching TRBD1. Germline lookup yields CDR1 MNHNY and CDR2 SVGAGI (reference sequence). The junction had 5 bases not matched to a gene; V was cut back by 7 bases and J by 1 base. This CDR3 spans 16 amino acids.

The J gene is TRBJ2-1, the V gene TRBV19, with D possibly matching TRBD2 (6 bases). Trimming took 7 bases from V and 9 from J, leaving 7 bases between them. Germline lookup yields CDR1 LNHDA and CDR2 SQIVND (reference sequence). CDR3 length: 10 amino acids. This CDR3 reads CASMGGEQFF. The CDR3 nucleotides are TGTGCCAGTATGGGGGGTGAGCAGTTCTTC. Using reference TRBV19 and TRBJ2-1 for the parts outside the CDR3, the full variable domain is DGGITQSPKYLFRKEGQNVTLSCEQNLNHDAMYWYRQDPGQGLRLIYYSQIVNDFQKGDIAEGYSVSREKKESFPLTVTSAQKNPTAFYLCASMGGEQFFGPGTRLTVL.